The next 5 T cell receptor beta chains were all read from a single sample in a study of blood T cell repertoires in COVID-19. Assay: immunoSEQ multiplex PCR; the TCRdb copy retains only in-frame clones and omits some. This sample has about 88,000 clones, with approximately 90% found just once. Specimen: peripheral blood. The origin of the receptors is a woman of 80 years or more with acute or convalescent COVID-19.

V and J are TRBV10-3 and TRBJ2-7; TRBD1 aligns across 10 bases. This CDR3 is 12 amino acids long. With V trimmed by 7 bases and J by 5 bases, 2 bases remained unmatched. The germline V gene has CDR1 ENHRY and CDR2 SYGVKD. The chain's CDR3 is CAITGQGDEQYF. CDR3 in DNA: TGTGCCATCACCGGACAGGGGGACGAGCAGTACTTC.

The chain carries TRBV30 and TRBJ2-5; TRBD1 aligns across 8 bases. The CDR3 contains 13 residues. Germline V CDR1 and CDR2: GTSNPN, SVGIG (reference sequence). Germline trimming cut 2 bases from V and 5 bases from J; bases unmatched to any gene: 4. CDR3 sequence: CAWSWRQGETQYF. The CDR3 DNA is TGTGCCTGGAGTTGGAGACAGGGGGAGACCCAGTACTTC.

This clone was detected only once. The chain combines TRBV28 with TRBJ1-1; D possibly corresponds to TRBD1 (6 bases). Germline CDR1 and CDR2: MDHEN and SYDVKM. There are 13 residues in the CDR3. Trimming removed 3 bases from V and 5 bases from J, with 10 bases in between. This CDR3 reads CASSLAGETEAFF. The CDR3 DNA sequence: TGTGCCAGCAGTTTGGCAGGGGAGACTGAAGCTTTCTTT.

This chain joins TRBV2 and TRBJ1-5; possible D gene TRBD1, 5 bases. The CDR3 is made up of 15 amino acids. CDR1 and CDR2 from the germline V gene are SNHLY and FYNNEI. V lost 8 bases and J lost 3, with 17 bases in between. The CDR3 region is CASREGGQNNQPQHF. The DNA of the CDR3 is TGTGCCAGCCGGGAGGGCGGACAAAACAATCAGCCCCAGCATTTT.

In nucleotides, the CDR3 is TGTGCCAGCAGTTATGGGCACCGCTACGAGCAGTACTTC. This gives the protein CASSYGHRYEQYF. The gene calls are TRBV6-5 and TRBJ2-7, with unresolved D. V was shortened by 3 bases and J by 3 bases, with 9 bases between the two germline ends. The CDR3 consists of 13 residues. Germline CDR1 is MNHEY and CDR2 is SVGAGI.